This T cell receptor (beta chain) emerged from a study of shared clonotypes between healthy human individuals (dated by TCRdb to 2018 to 2021). Concerning the study at large: The cohort comprised a couple of women and a few men aged 18 to 49 years. Per donor, three plates each were used for CD4 naive and CD4 memory, two for CD8 naive, and one for CD8 memory. Blood TCR repertoires of four to six healthy adults were deeply sequenced to estimate repertoire size and the extent of clonotype sharing between individuals. Libraries were prepared and TCR repertoires were sequenced by different laboratories using diverse techniques, in order to increase sequencing depth and limit assay-specific biases. Each donor's leukapheresis produced roughly between about 0.8 and 10 billion PBMCs.

With respect to this clone: Its antigen remains undetermined. No per-base quality is available; no much larger clone lies one base away.

The full study reports these points: Roughly 5% of naive CD4, 3% to 3.5% of naive CD8, about 2.4% of memory CD4, and about 0.4% of memory CD8 clonotypes were shared across several donors. The genetic and exposure-history diversity represented was limited by the small number of donors. Sampling was restricted to blood, and TCR repertoires in tissue are likely to differ from TCR repertoires in blood. Naive subsets generally had larger estimated clonotype richness than memory subsets. Based on pairwise subsampling, the degree of clonotype sharing among donors was expected to be affected by sequencing depth. Compared with non-shared clonotypes, clonotypes shared by all four sorted-subset donors had higher generation probabilities. Rarefaction of sorted-subset datasets indicated incomplete sequencing despite the large sequencing depth.

The CDR1 and CDR2 encoded by the germline V gene (reference sequence) are MNHEY and SMNVEV. The CDR3 measures 16 amino acids from cysteine to phenylalanine. The only DNA kept is the CDR3, 48 bases in frame from the first base. The junction carries 21 bases between V and J, which are trimmed by 2 bases and 8 bases respectively. Using the deep immunoSEQ assay, TCR CDR3 regions were amplified from genomic DNA by multiplex PCR. Extracted genomic DNA from each cell subset was distributed evenly across all wells of several immunoSEQ 96-well plates, and each plate was treated as a replicate. For sorted subsets, roughly 200 ng of genomic DNA, equivalent to 25,000 to 35,000 T cell genomes, went into each replicate PCR. The purified libraries were quantified using a Qubit 3.0 fluorometer, sized with a Bioanalyzer 2100, and then quantified again using the KAPA Library Quantification kit. Every immunoSEQ 96-well plate was sequenced on a separate single-read 150-cycle Illumina NextSeq 550 flow cell. The authors' analysis ran thus. Because the immunoSEQ output included only junctional sequences and no quality scores, the filtering could not be the same as the filtering used for full-length reads. To assign V/J genes and CDR3, sequences were annotated using PyIR, a Python wrapper for IgBLAST v1.9, with IMGT germline references. Reads with weak V/J assignments (E-value above 1e-6), missing CDR3, stop codons, out-of-frame junctions, or ambiguous translated residues were removed. V3J clonotypes were defined as sequences sharing an identical inferred V gene, J gene, and CDR3 amino acid sequence. Percentage overlap between repertoires was computed as shared unique clonotypes divided by the size of the smaller repertoire. Three approaches were used to assess repertoire richness: RTK rarefaction, the Chao1 estimator, and Recon v2.1 estimates of unobserved clonotypes. Generation probabilities for all TCRbeta clonotypes obtained by the gDNA method from four donors were computed using OLGA. What TCRdb holds here is the immuneACCESS table cut down to in-frame rearrangements. Part of the clones is not present; checked against another copy, under half of the missing clones reflect an unresolved V gene, and the others are unexplained. V, J and clone size are those of that table, while D and trimming were read from the DNA. Here the sample has approximately 1.9 million clones; roughly 93% occur a single time. In total, the top ten clones hold about 1.7% of the sample.

CD8 naive samples were CD45RO-negative cells positively selected for CCR7, giving a CD45RA+CCR7+ population that excluded TemRA cells. The donors were healthy, HIV-negative adults with no recently reported acute infections or vaccinations. Every donor was a Caucasian adult residing in Nashville, Tennessee, USA. Blood was obtained by leukapheresis, after which PBMCs were separated by Ficoll-Histopaque density gradient centrifugation and cryopreserved in liquid nitrogen vapor phase. Purity and quantity of every magnetically sorted T cell population were checked by analytical flow cytometry. Genomic DNA was isolated from every sorted fraction and measured by UV absorbance on a Nanodrop 2000c.

The TCR sequence derives from a man aged 18-30 years in good health. Some clones in this sample may be carry-over from other donors' samples. The sequencing sample was made of naive CD8+ T cells from PBMCs. The cell subset or site label corresponds to: CD45RA+CCR7+. This chain joins TRBV27 to TRBJ1-2; perhaps TRBD1 is the D gene, with 5 bases matching. The DNA sequence is as follows: TGTGCCAGCAGTTTAAACCCCGGGACGGATCCCCGCGGCTACACCTTC. It translates as CASSLNPGTDPRGYTF.